These 2 T cell receptor beta chains originate from one sample sequenced in a study of human T cells and chemical hapten exposure. Time point described: patch test 2, 6 weeks after DPC sensitization. This sample's treatment: therapeutic diphenylcyclopropenone sensitization with weekly scalp DPC. TCRdb reprocessed the RACE reads via MiXCR and lists one record per CDR3 protein. The data show 360,000 or so distinct CDR3 sequences, with roughly 6.3% seen just once and more than 5.5% held by the top ten. This specimen was whole blood, taken in connection with sensitization to the hapten diphenylcyclopropenone (DPC). The receptors originated from a woman younger than 30 with alopecia areata. Some clones in this sample may be carry-over from other donors' samples.

This clonotype has at least ten counts. The chain links TRBV4-3 to TRBJ2-6; 9 bases map to TRBD1. Germline V gene data show CDR1 as LGHNA and CDR2 as YSLEER. The V gene end was trimmed by 2 bases and the J gene end by 4 bases; junction bases not matched to a gene: 3. The CDR3 sequence is 16 residues long. CDR3 sequence (DNA): TGCGCCAGCAGCCAACTACAGGGGGCCGGGGCCAACGTCCTGACTTTC. Protein product: CASSQLQGAGANVLTF.

The J gene is TRBJ1-2, the V gene TRBV7-2; the match to TRBD1 covers 9 bases. This CDR3 comprises 14 residues. The ends lost 3 bases at V and 6 bases at J; junction bases unmatched: 5. CDR1 and CDR2 (germline): SGHTA, FQGNSA. CDR3: CASSLDRGGNGYTF. CDR3 nucleotides: TGTGCCAGCAGCTTGGACAGGGGAGGTAATGGCTACACCTTC.